This T cell receptor beta chain appears in the sequencing data of a study of shared clonotypes between healthy human individuals. Per the study methods: ImmunoSEQ yielded junction-only sequences lacking quality scores, so filtering differed. The data were produced by immunoSEQ multiplex PCR, yet TCRdb's version contains in-frame clones alone and is incomplete. The DNA gave D and trimming, while V, J and clone size come from that table. Among 550,000 to 700,000 clones listed, 55% to 85% were seen once. A remark on this clone: Its target is not known.

Recent vaccinations or acute infections were absent in the healthy HIV-negative adult donors. Germline loops: CDR1 SGHTA, CDR2 FQGNSA. The CDR3 has 13 residues. V gave up 3 bases and J gave up 7 bases, with 12 bases separating them. Study findings and constraints: Naive subsets tended to show greater estimated richness than memory subsets. Clonotypes not shared had lower generation probabilities than those common to all four donors.

J is TRBJ1-2 and V is TRBV7-2; D is possibly TRBD1 (5 bases). The sample was memory CD4+ T cells sorted from blood. Subset meaning: CD45RA-negative fraction. This receptor was obtained from a woman in her twenties or thirties in good health. This chain's CDR3 is CASSFPGRLGYTF. In DNA form, the CDR3 reads TGTGCCAGCAGCTTTCCAGGGAGACTTGGCTACACCTTC.